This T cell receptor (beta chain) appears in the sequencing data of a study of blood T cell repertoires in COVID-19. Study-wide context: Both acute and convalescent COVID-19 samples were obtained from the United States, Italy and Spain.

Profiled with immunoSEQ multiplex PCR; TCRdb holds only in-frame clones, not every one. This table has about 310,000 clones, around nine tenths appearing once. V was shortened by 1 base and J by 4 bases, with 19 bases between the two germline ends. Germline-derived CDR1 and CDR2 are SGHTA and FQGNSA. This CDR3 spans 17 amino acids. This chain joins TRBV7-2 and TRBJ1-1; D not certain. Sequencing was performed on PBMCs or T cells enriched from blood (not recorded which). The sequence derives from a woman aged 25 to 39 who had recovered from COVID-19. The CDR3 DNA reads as TGTGCCAGCAGCTTAGTCGAGTTGACAACTCTTGGCACTGAAGCTTTCTTT. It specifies CASSLVELTTLGTEAFF.